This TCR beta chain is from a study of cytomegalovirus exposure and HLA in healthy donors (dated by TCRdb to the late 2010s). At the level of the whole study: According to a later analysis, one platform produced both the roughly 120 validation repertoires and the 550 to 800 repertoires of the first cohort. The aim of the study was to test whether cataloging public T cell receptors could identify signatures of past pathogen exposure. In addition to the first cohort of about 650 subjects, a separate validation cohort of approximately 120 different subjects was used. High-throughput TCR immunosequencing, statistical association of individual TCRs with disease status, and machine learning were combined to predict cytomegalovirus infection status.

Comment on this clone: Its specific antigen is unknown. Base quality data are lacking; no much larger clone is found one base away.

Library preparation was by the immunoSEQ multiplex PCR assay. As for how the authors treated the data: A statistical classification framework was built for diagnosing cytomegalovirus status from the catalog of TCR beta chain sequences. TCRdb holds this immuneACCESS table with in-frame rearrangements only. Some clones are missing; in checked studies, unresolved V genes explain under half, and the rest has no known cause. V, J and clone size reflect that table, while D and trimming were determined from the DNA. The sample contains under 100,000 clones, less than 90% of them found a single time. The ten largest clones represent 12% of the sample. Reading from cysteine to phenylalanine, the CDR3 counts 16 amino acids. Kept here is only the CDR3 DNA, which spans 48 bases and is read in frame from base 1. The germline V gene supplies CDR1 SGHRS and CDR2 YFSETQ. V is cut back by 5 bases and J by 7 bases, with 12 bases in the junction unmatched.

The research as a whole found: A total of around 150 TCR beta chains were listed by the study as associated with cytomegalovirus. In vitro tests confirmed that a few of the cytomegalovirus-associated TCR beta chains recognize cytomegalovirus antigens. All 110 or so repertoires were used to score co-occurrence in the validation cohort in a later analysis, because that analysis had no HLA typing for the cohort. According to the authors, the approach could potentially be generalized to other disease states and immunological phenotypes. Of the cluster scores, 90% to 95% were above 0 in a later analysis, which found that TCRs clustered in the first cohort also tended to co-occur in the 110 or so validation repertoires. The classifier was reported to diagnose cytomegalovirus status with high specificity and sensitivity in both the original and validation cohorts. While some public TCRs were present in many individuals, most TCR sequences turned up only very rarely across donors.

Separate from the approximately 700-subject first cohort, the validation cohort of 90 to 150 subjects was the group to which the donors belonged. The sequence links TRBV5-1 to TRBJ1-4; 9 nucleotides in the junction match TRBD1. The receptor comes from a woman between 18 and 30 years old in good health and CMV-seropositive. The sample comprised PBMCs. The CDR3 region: CASRPTGGNGIEKLFF. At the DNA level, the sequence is TGCGCCAGCAGGCCTACAGGGGGCAACGGGATTGAAAAACTGTTTTTT.